What follows are 6 T cell receptor beta chains derived from one specimen sequenced in a study of blood T cell repertoires in COVID-19. Measured with immunoSEQ multiplex PCR; TCRdb has only the in-frame clones, and not every one. The sample has around 190,000 clones, roughly three quarters seen once. Sequencing was carried out using PBMCs or T cells enriched from blood (not recorded which). The receptors were gathered from a woman in her 50s with acute COVID-19.

The rearrangement links TRBV5-1 to TRBJ2-2; the match to TRBD1 covers 8 bases. Germline V gene data show CDR1 as SGHRS and CDR2 as YFSETQ. J lost 0 bases, V lost 6 bases, and 10 bases had no gene match. This CDR3 region has 17 residues. CDR3 sequence (DNA): TGCGCCAGCATATCCGGGACAGGCCTCGCGAACACCGGGGAGCTGTTTTTT. Protein product: CASISGTGLANTGELFF.

V usage is TRBV4-2 and J usage is TRBJ2-2; D is perhaps TRBD1 (6 bases). The CDR3 is 17 residues long. V was clipped by 4 bases and J by 4 bases, with 19 bases between them. Per the germline V gene, CDR1 is LGHNA and CDR2 is YNFKEQ. CDR3 nucleotides: TGTGCCAGCAGCCCCCCCGGTGAGGGGGTTATCACCGGGGAGCTGTTTTTT. Translation: CASSPPGEGVITGELFF.

This clone was seen a few times. This chain connects TRBV6-1 to TRBJ1-6; D gene ambiguous. Germline V gene lookup returns CDR1 MNHNS and CDR2 SASEGT. CDR3 length equals 15 residues. Trimming left V 3 bases short and J 4 bases short, with 10 bases between. The CDR3 region is CASSESGMYNSPLHF. The DNA for the CDR3 is TGTGCCAGCAGTGAGTCCGGGATGTATAATTCACCCCTCCACTTT.

The V and J genes are TRBV9 and TRBJ2-7; 7 bases line up with TRBD2. The CDR3 length is 14 residues. The V segment lost 4 bases and the J segment 6 bases; nucleotides outside the gene matches: 10. Germline CDR1 is SGDLS and CDR2 is YYNGEE. The CDR3 DNA is TGTGCCAGCAGCCCCCACTCGACTAGCCGCGAGCAGTACGTC. This sequence encodes CASSPHSTSREQYV.

In DNA form, the CDR3 reads TGTGCCAGCTCACCATTCGGCGGGAAGTTGAACTACACCTTC. Encoded protein: CASSPFGGKLNYTF. The chain joins TRBV18 to TRBJ1-2; D ambiguous. This CDR3 region has 14 residues. V was cut by 2 bases and J by 10 bases, with 17 bases left in between. Per germline, CDR1 KGHSH and CDR2 LQKENI.

The chain recombines TRBV19 with TRBJ1-2; no reliable D call. In germline, CDR1 is LNHDA, CDR2 SQIVND (reference sequence). This CDR3 has 14 amino acids. V lost 5 bases to trimming and J lost 4 bases, with 14 bases between them. The CDR3 protein is CASSPPSPPYGYTF. The CDR3 DNA is TGTGCCAGTAGTCCCCCGTCTCCCCCCTATGGCTACACCTTC.